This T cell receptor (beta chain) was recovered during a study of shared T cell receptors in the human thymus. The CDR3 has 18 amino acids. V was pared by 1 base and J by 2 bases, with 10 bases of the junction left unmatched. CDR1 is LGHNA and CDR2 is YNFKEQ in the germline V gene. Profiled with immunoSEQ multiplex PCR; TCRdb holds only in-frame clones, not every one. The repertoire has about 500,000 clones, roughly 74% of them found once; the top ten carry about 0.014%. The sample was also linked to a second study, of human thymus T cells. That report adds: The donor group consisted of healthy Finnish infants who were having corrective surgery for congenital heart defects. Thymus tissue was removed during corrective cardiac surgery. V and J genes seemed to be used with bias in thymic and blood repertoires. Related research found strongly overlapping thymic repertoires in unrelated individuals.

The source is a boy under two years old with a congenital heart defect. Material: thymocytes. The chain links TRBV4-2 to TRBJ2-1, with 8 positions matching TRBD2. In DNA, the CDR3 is TGTGCCAGCAGCCAAGTCCGCAACTTGGGACTAGCCTACAATGAGCAGTTCTTC. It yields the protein CASSQVRNLGLAYNEQFF.